The 15 T cell receptor beta chains listed next were all sequenced from one sample in a study of graft-versus-host responses after intestinal transplantation. The antigens for these receptors are not known. Some clones are missing from TCRdb's copy, which holds only in-frame ones; the method was immunoSEQ multiplex PCR. The table records around 93,000 clones, about 90% of them present only once. The specimen comprised unstimulated CD8+ T cells sorted from spleen or lymph node cells, sampled before intestinal transplant. These receptor sequences come from a human donor who received an intestinal transplant.

The V and J genes are TRBV5-1 and TRBJ1-1; D is possibly TRBD1 (5 bases). CDR3 length equals 15 residues. Germline CDR1 reads SGHRS; CDR2 reads YFSETQ. Trimming shortened V by 0 bases and J by 3 bases, and 12 bases separated the two germline ends. This CDR3 reads CASSLVQGGYTEAFF. The CDR3 DNA is TGCGCCAGCAGCTTGGTGCAGGGCGGGTACACTGAAGCTTTCTTT.

The chain uses TRBV9 and TRBJ2-6; tentatively, D is TRBD1 (5 bases). This CDR3 is 15 amino acids long. CDR1 and CDR2 from the germline V gene are SGDLS and YYNGEE. V lost 3 bases and J lost 3, with 10 bases in between. The CDR3 nucleotides read TGTGCCAGCAGCGGGAAGGGGTATGGGGCCAACGTCCTGACTTTC. Translated, it gives CASSGKGYGANVLTF.

DNA for the CDR3: TGTGCCAGCAGCCTCGAATCGACAGGGACCCACGAGCAGTACTTC. Translating gives CASSLESTGTHEQYF. The genes are TRBV2 and TRBJ2-7; TRBD1 agrees at 7 bases. V lost 6 bases, J lost 5 bases, and 13 bases stayed unmatched. CDR1 is SNHLY and CDR2 is FYNNEI in the germline V gene. The length of the CDR3 is 15 residues.

The chain recombines TRBV27 with TRBJ2-1; TRBD2 aligns across 10 bases. The CDR3 sequence is 14 residues long. Germline trimming cut 5 bases from V and 8 bases from J; bases unmatched to any gene: 6. In germline, CDR1 is MNHEY, CDR2 SMNVEV (reference sequence). The CDR3 region is CASSAPGLAYEQFF. The CDR3 nucleotides are TGTGCCAGCAGTGCGCCGGGACTAGCGTATGAGCAGTTCTTC.

The chain uses TRBV2 and TRBJ1-1; D ambiguous. The CDR3 length is 14 residues. Trimming cost V 6 bases and J 3 bases, with 14 bases left between them. The V gene's germline CDR1 is SNHLY and CDR2 FYNNEI. CDR3 DNA: TGTGCCAGCAGCCCCGGCGGAGTCTACACTGAAGCTTTCTTT. This encodes CASSPGGVYTEAFF.

V usage is TRBV7-2 and J usage is TRBJ2-5; 12 bases align to TRBD2. This CDR3 spans 16 amino acids. CDR1 and CDR2 (germline): SGHTA, FQGNSA. After removal of 6 bases from V and 4 bases from J, the junction contained 9 bases not matched to a gene. CDR3 coding DNA: TGTGCCAGCAGTCCAGGACTAGCGGGATTGGGAGAGACCCAGTACTTC. Amino acid sequence: CASSPGLAGLGETQYF.

The chain recombines TRBV13 with TRBJ2-3; the match to TRBD1 covers 12 bases. Germline V gives CDR1 PRHDT, CDR2 FYEKMQ (reference sequence). The CDR3 runs to 18 residues. J was trimmed by 7 bases and V by 5 bases; bases with no gene match: 16. The CDR3 DNA is TGTGCCAGCAGCAGATCCGGGACAGGGGGCGCTCTTTGGTATACGCAGTATTTT. Its protein product is CASSRSGTGGALWYTQYF.

The J gene is TRBJ2-3, the V gene TRBV13, with no clear D. The CDR3 extends over 12 amino acids. The germline gives CDR1 PRHDT, CDR2 FYEKMQ (reference sequence). Trimming took off 2 bases at V and 5 bases at J, with 5 bases between the two ends. DNA for the CDR3: TGTGCCAGCAGCTTAACAATAGATACGCAGTATTTT. It codes for CASSLTIDTQYF.

The V and J genes are TRBV5-1 and TRBJ2-3; 7 bases line up with TRBD2. The trim removed 4 bases at V and 4 bases at J, leaving 12 bases unmatched. This CDR3 is 16 amino acids long. Looked up from germline, CDR1 is SGHRS and CDR2 is YFSETQ. The CDR3 protein is CASSAGTNIGADTQYF. The CDR3 DNA follows: TGCGCCAGCAGCGCCGGGACTAACATTGGGGCAGATACGCAGTATTTT.

The V call is TRBV25-1, the J call TRBJ2-5; 8 nucleotides agree with TRBD2. V was clipped by 7 bases and J by 3 bases; unmatched bases: 7. The CDR3 loop spans 14 amino acids. Germline V gives CDR1 MGHDK, CDR2 SYGVNS. The CDR3 reads CASTEREREETQYF. CDR3 coding DNA: TGTGCCAGCACGGAGCGGGAGAGAGAAGAGACCCAGTACTTC.

The J gene is TRBJ2-1, the V gene TRBV19; a possible D gene is TRBD1 (5 bases). The CDR3 totals 15 residues. CDR1 is LNHDA, CDR2 SQIVND, per germline (reference sequence). Trimming pared 3 bases from V and 0 bases from J, leaving 9 bases between. This CDR3 is CASSIFDSSYNEQFF. The CDR3 DNA follows: TGTGCCAGTAGTATTTTTGACAGCTCCTACAATGAGCAGTTCTTC. The whole variable domain, filled in from reference TRBV19 and TRBJ2-1, reads DGGITQSPKYLFRKEGQNVTLSCEQNLNHDAMYWYRQDPGQGLRLIYYSQIVNDFQKGDIAEGYSVSREKKESFPLTVTSAQKNPTAFYLCASSIFDSSYNEQFFGPGTRLTVL.

This clone was observed once. The chain combines TRBV4-1 with TRBJ1-4, with TRBD1 as a possible D gene (5 bases). V shed 0 bases and J shed 10 bases, with 9 bases lying between them. Germline V gene lookup returns CDR1 MGHRA and CDR2 YSYEKL. CDR3 length equals 13 residues. The chain's CDR3 is CASSQDREAKLFF. CDR3 nucleotide sequence: TGCGCCAGCAGCCAAGACAGGGAAGCAAAACTGTTTTTT.

The chain is built from TRBV28 and TRBJ2-5; D is ambiguous. The J call may be faulty, since TRBJ2-7 better matches the DNA end. CDR1 and CDR2 (germline): MDHEN, SYDVKM. The length of the CDR3 is 13 residues. The CDR3 loop is CAARSLQGFEQYF. In DNA form, the CDR3 reads TGTGCCGCAAGGTCCTTACAAGGTTTCGAGCAGTACTTC.

The chain recombines TRBV4-1 with TRBJ2-7; 8 positions agree with TRBD2. The length of the CDR3 is 15 residues. Germline CDR1 reads MGHRA; CDR2 reads YSYEKL. V lost 0 bases to trimming and J lost 6 bases; unmatched junction nucleotides: 7. The CDR3 sequence: CASSQDLAGSPEQYF. CDR3 in DNA: TGCGCCAGCAGCCAAGATTTAGCGGGGAGCCCCGAGCAGTACTTC.

The chain is built from TRBV14 and TRBJ2-3; D could derive from TRBD1 or TRBD2 (5 bases each). The V gene's germline CDR1 is SGHDN and CDR2 FVKESK. CDR3 length: 17 amino acids. Trimming took off 0 bases at V and 2 bases at J, with 15 bases between the two ends. The CDR3 nucleotides are TGTGCCAGCAGCCAAGATATTAACGGGGCCCTCACAGATACGCAGTATTTT. It specifies CASSQDINGALTDTQYF.